The TCR beta chain under discussion was sequenced for a study of blood T cell repertoires in COVID-19. As processed by the authors: For nucleated cells, counts were estimated from reference gene primer amplification. TCRdb's copy holds only in-frame clones and misses some; the assay was immunoSEQ multiplex PCR. That table supplies the V and J calls and clone size; D and trimming were determined from the DNA. The sample yields fewer than 350,000 clones, 88% seen once. Trimming shortened V by 4 bases and J by 1 base, and 12 bases separated the two germline ends. Germline V CDR1 and CDR2: PRHDT, FYEKMQ (reference sequence). CDR3 length: 15 amino acids. This study enrolled people aged 18 to 89 from 24 US geographic areas. Self-reported history from a screening survey and questionnaire set each donor's cohort.

Sequencing was performed on PBMCs or T cells enriched from blood (not recorded which). The sequence came from a woman aged 25 to 45 who had recovered from COVID-19. The gene calls are TRBV13 and TRBJ2-3, with a weak D call TRBD2 (5 bases). The CDR3 reads CASSSAVRGTDTQYF. In nucleotides, the CDR3 is TGTGCCAGCAGCTCAGCGGTTCGGGGCACAGATACGCAGTATTTT.